This T cell receptor (beta chain) was found in a study of shared clonotypes between healthy human individuals. For the study at large: Samples came from two female and a few male donors aged 18 to 49.

The authors split each subset's genomic DNA evenly across several immunoSEQ plates. Profiled with immunoSEQ multiplex PCR; TCRdb holds only in-frame clones, not every one. The table includes 2.5 million or so clones, around 94% detected once. V shed 4 bases and J shed 4 bases, with 8 bases lying between them. Germline V CDR1 and CDR2: LGHNT, FRNRAP. This CDR3 comprises 13 residues. Concerning this clone itself: The antigen is undetermined.

Study-wide points: Despite large depth, rarefaction showed incomplete sorted-subset sequencing. On the whole, naive subsets had larger estimated richness than memory subsets had.

This clonotype was sampled from a man in his late teens or twenties in good health. This sequence joins TRBV12-5 and TRBJ1-5, with a possible D match to TRBD1 (6 bases). Sequencing was done on a sample of naive CD4+ T cells sorted from blood. The sample's subset: CD45RA+ positively selected. The CDR3 bases are TGTGCTAGTGGTTCTGACAGGAATCAGCCCCAGCATTTT. As protein: CASGSDRNQPQHF.